This passage covers 32 T cell receptor beta chains from one sample sequenced in a study of cytomegalovirus exposure and HLA in healthy donors. Primers included in the PCR were 60 Vbeta and 13 Jbeta primers. Only in-frame clones appear in the TCRdb table, and some are missing; sequencing was by immunoSEQ multiplex PCR. This repertoire shows about 160,000 clones, approximately 80% found once; its top ten account for roughly 7.5%. Sequencing was performed on PBMCs. Receptors originate from a woman in her twenties or thirties in good health and CMV-seropositive.

J is TRBJ2-3 and V is TRBV7-8, with D possibly matching TRBD2 (5 bases). V was clipped by 1 base and J by 8 bases, with 7 bases between them. The germline V gene has CDR1 SGHVS and CDR2 FQNEAQ. The CDR3 runs to 12 residues. The CDR3: CASSLDLATQYF. CDR3 DNA: TGTGCCAGCAGCTTAGACCTAGCTACGCAGTATTTT.

The chain combines TRBV7-3 with TRBJ1-1, with no clear D. Trimming removed 5 bases from V and 3 bases from J, with 10 bases in between. The CDR3 is 13 residues long. CDR1 SGHTA and CDR2 FQGTGA come from the germline V gene. CDR3 sequence (DNA): TGTGCCAGCAGCCGCGGGTTTTACACTGAAGCTTTCTTT. Amino acids: CASSRGFYTEAFF. Supplemented by reference TRBV7-3 and TRBJ1-1, the full variable domain reads GAGVSQTPSNKVTEKGKYVELRCDPISGHTALYWYRQSLGQGPEFLIYFQGTGAADDSGLPNDRFFAVRPEGSVSTLKIQRTERGDSAVYLCASSRGFYTEAFFGQGTRLTVV.

The chain recombines TRBV4-3 with TRBJ2-5; 8 bases map to TRBD1. Per the germline V gene, CDR1 is LGHNA and CDR2 is YSLEER. V was pared by 2 bases and J by 7 bases, with 15 bases of the junction left unmatched. This CDR3 region has 17 residues. The CDR3 DNA follows: TGCGCCAGCAGCCAACGGCTAGGGGACAGGACCGCGGGGACCCAGTACTTC. Its translation is CASSQRLGDRTAGTQYF.

The V and J genes are TRBV6-6 and TRBJ1-4; 7 nucleotides align to TRBD1. V dropped 6 bases and J dropped 8; count of bases not matched to a gene: 9. Germline CDR1 MNHNY, CDR2 SVGAGI (reference sequence). This CDR3 comprises 14 residues. The CDR3 nucleotides are TGTGCCAGCAGACGACAGGGTAGGACCGAAAAACTGTTTTTT. Translation: CASRRQGRTEKLFF.

The V gene is TRBV15, the J gene TRBJ2-5; D might be TRBD1 (6 bases). Trimming cost V 0 bases and J 4 bases, with 12 bases left between them. In germline, CDR1 is LNHNV, CDR2 YYDKDF (reference sequence). This CDR3 region has 15 residues. The DNA of the CDR3 is TGTGCCACCAGCAGAGATGGTACAGGGAGAGAGACCCAGTACTTC. The encoded protein is CATSRDGTGRETQYF. The variable domain in full, completed from reference TRBV15 and TRBJ2-5, reads DAMVIQNPRYQVTQFGKPVTLSCSQTLNHNVMYWYQQKSSQAPKLLFHYYDKDFNNEADTPDNFQSRRPNTSFCFLDIRSPGLGDTAMYLCATSRDGTGRETQYFGPGTRLLVL.

The genes are TRBV29-1 and TRBJ1-2, with D possibly matching TRBD1 (5 bases). Germline-derived CDR1 and CDR2 are SQVTM and ANQGSEA. V lost 4 bases and J 8 bases, leaving 17 bases between the germline ends. The CDR3 runs to 13 residues. The DNA of the CDR3 is TGCAGCGTTGGACCGGGAGGGGTATGGGGCTACACCTTC. Protein sequence: CSVGPGGVWGYTF.

This clone was seen a handful of times. This chain uses TRBV27 with TRBJ1-2; D might be TRBD1 (6 bases). Between the trimmed V and J ends, which lost 3 bases and 4 bases, there was a span of 9 bases. This CDR3 is built from 13 residues. The V gene's germline CDR1 is MNHEY and CDR2 SMNVEV (reference sequence). The CDR3 loop reads CASSLTGTYGYTF. The DNA for the CDR3 is TGTGCCAGCAGTTTGACAGGAACCTATGGCTACACCTTC.

This clone was observed a few times. The gene calls are TRBV5-1 and TRBJ2-7, with 8 bases matching TRBD1. Germline CDR1 and CDR2: SGHRS and YFSETQ. V shed 0 bases and J 7 bases; nucleotides not matched to a gene: 9. The CDR3 totals 15 residues. CDR3 residues: CASSLGTDRVEEQYF. The DNA for the CDR3 is TGCGCCAGCAGCTTGGGTACGGACAGGGTGGAGGAGCAGTACTTC.

The CDR3 DNA sequence: TGTGCCAGCCGCCGACAGGGTGTGGCGATAGAGACCCAGTACTTC. Its protein product is CASRRQGVAIETQYF. J is TRBJ2-5 and V is TRBV6-1, with 7 positions matching TRBD1. Germline loops: CDR1 MNHNS, CDR2 SASEGT. The CDR3 has 15 amino acids. Trimming at V came to 8 bases and at J to 4 bases, leaving 13 bases not matched to a gene.

The CDR3 region has the DNA TGCGCCAGCAGCTTACGACAGGGGCCTAGCAATCAGCCCCAGCATTTT. This sequence encodes CASSLRQGPSNQPQHF. The chain links TRBV4-1 to TRBJ1-5; 8 bases fit TRBD1. Unmatched junction bases numbered 6, after V lost 5 bases and J lost 0 bases. The CDR3 runs to 16 residues. Germline CDR1 is MGHRA and CDR2 is YSYEKL.

The chain carries TRBV21-1 and TRBJ2-7; the table assigns TRBD2, which was not confirmed against the DNA. TRBV21-1 is a pseudogene. There are 15 residues in the CDR3. As DNA, the CDR3 is TGTGCCCGGGGTCGAGGAGGGGCGCGTCAGGACGAGCAGTACTTC. Translation gives CARGRGGARQDEQYF.

The chain combines TRBV28 with TRBJ1-2; D call uncertain. This CDR3 spans 12 amino acids. V gave up 4 bases and J gave up 8 bases, with 11 bases separating them. CDR1 and CDR2 (germline): MDHEN, SYDVKM. DNA for the CDR3: TGTGCCAGCAGTTCCGTTTCCTCGGGCTACACCTTC. Amino acids: CASSSVSSGYTF.

This chain's CDR3 is CASSWTGGSYTDTQYF. The CDR3 DNA is TGTGCCAGCAGCTGGACAGGGGGGAGTTACACAGATACGCAGTATTTT. The chain joins TRBV5-8 to TRBJ2-3; 10 nucleotides agree with TRBD1. The CDR3 is 16 residues long. The J segment lost 2 bases and the V segment lost 3 bases, leaving 6 bases of the junction unmatched. The germline gives CDR1 SGHTS, CDR2 YDEGEE.

The chain carries TRBV7-9 and TRBJ2-7, with D perhaps TRBD1 (6 bases). V dropped 5 bases and J dropped 11 bases, with 13 bases sitting between them. The CDR3 spans 11 residues. Germline values: CDR1 SEHNR, CDR2 FQNEAQ (reference sequence). The CDR3 DNA is TGTGCCAGCAGCGATATCCAGGGGAAGTACTTC. As protein: CASSDIQGKYF.

On this clone: The germline gene is not matched at one end of the junction; a read error may be the cause. This chain uses TRBV10-3 with TRBJ2-7, with TRBD1 as a possible D gene (7 bases). Germline values: CDR1 ENHRY, CDR2 SYGVKD. CDR3 length: 15 residues. The CDR3 loop reads CAIREAGGQAYEQCF. The CDR3 DNA reads as TGTGCCATCAGAGAGGCAGGGGGGCAGGCCTACGAGCAGTGCTTC.

The chain recombines TRBV7-9 with TRBJ1-4; D call uncertain. The CDR3 spans 15 residues. CDR1 and CDR2 (germline): SEHNR, FQNEAQ (reference sequence). Trimming cost V 2 bases and J 7 bases, with 14 bases left between them. The CDR3 nucleotides are TGTGCCAGCAGCTTATTTCTCACGTCGGGTGAAAAACTGTTTTTT. Protein: CASSLFLTSGEKLFF.

This chain links TRBV6-1 with TRBJ1-5; 10 bases match TRBD1. The germline V gene encodes CDR1 MNHNS and CDR2 SASEGT. Unmatched junction bases numbered 9, after V lost 4 bases and J lost 9 bases. CDR3 size: 15 residues. In DNA form, the CDR3 reads TGTGCCAGCAGTGCCACGGGACAGGGGAGGGGGCCCCAGCATTTT. This translates into CASSATGQGRGPQHF.

The gene calls are TRBV11-3 and TRBJ2-5; D gene ambiguous. This CDR3 spans 13 amino acids. Per the germline V gene, CDR1 is SGHNT and CDR2 is YENEEA. With 5 bases removed from V and 2 bases from J, the gap between germline ends came to 9 bases. This chain's CDR3 is CASSRHFQETQYF. The CDR3 region has the DNA TGTGCCAGCAGCCGACATTTTCAAGAGACCCAGTACTTC.

The V and J genes are TRBV7-3 and TRBJ1-1; no clear D. The germline gives CDR1 SGHTA, CDR2 FQGTGA. The CDR3 spans 15 residues. Trimming pared 5 bases from V and 0 bases from J, leaving 13 bases between. CDR3 protein: CASSPTEGLNTEAFF. In DNA, the CDR3 is TGTGCCAGCAGCCCGACCGAGGGTTTGAACACTGAAGCTTTCTTT.

Turning to this clone: The germline gene is not matched at one end of the junction; a read error may be the cause. The chain carries TRBV6-5 and TRBJ1-1; no clear D gene. Germline-derived CDR1 and CDR2 are MNHEY and SVGAGI. The CDR3 length is 16 residues. CDR3: CASSYSAGDKNAEAFF. CDR3 bases: TGTGCCAGCAGTTACTCGGCCGGGGATAAGAACGCTGAAGCTTTCTTT.

As for this clone: This sample also contains other DNA sequences that code for the same CDR3. This chain connects TRBV9 to TRBJ1-3; D not resolved. Germline V gene sequence: CDR1 SGDLS, CDR2 YYNGEE. The CDR3 has 14 residues. Trimming left V 2 bases short and J 0 bases short, with 6 bases between. The CDR3 bases are TGTGCCAGCAGCGTGCGGTCCTCTGGAAACACCATATATTTT. Translated: CASSVRSSGNTIYF.

This clone was picked up one time. V gene TRBV7-7 combines with J gene TRBJ2-7, with 7 bases fitting TRBD1. Germline V gene data show CDR1 as SSHAT and CDR2 as FNYEAQ (reference sequence). The CDR3 runs 13 residues. V gave up 1 base and J gave up 5 bases; unmatched junction bases: 2. The CDR3: CASSLDRGDEQYF. The CDR3 region has the DNA TGTGCCAGCAGCTTAGACAGGGGCGACGAGCAGTACTTC. Full variable domain (outside the CDR3, taken from reference TRBV7-7 and TRBJ2-7): GAGVSQSPRYKVTKRGQDVTLRCDPISSHATLYWYQQALGQGPEFLTYFNYEAQPDKSGLPSDRFSAERPEGSISTLTIQRTEQRDSAMYRCASSLDRGDEQYFGPGTRLTVT.

The genes are TRBV7-9 and TRBJ2-1; maybe TRBD1 (6 bases). Germline values: CDR1 SEHNR, CDR2 FQNEAQ (reference sequence). This CDR3 comprises 17 residues. V was shortened by 2 bases and J by 1 base, with 15 bases between the two germline ends. As DNA, the CDR3 is TGTGCCAGCAGCTTACGGGCTACAGGGTCGTCCTACAATGAGCAGTTCTTC. Protein product: CASSLRATGSSYNEQFF.

The V gene is TRBV29-1, the J gene TRBJ1-2; no clear D. Germline V gene sequence: CDR1 SQVTM, CDR2 ANQGSEA. The CDR3 extends over 14 amino acids. Trimming shortened V by 3 bases and J by 4 bases, and 15 bases separated the two germline ends. DNA for the CDR3: TGCAGCGTTGAGAGGAGGCTGTCAGGCTATGGCTACACCTTC. This sequence encodes CSVERRLSGYGYTF.

This clone was recorded a few times. In DNA, the CDR3 is TGCGCCAGCAGGGTTGGCGGGGGCTCCTACAATGAGCAGTTCTTC. Translated: CASRVGGGSYNEQFF. V and J are TRBV5-1 and TRBJ2-1; 7 positions match TRBD2. CDR1 SGHRS and CDR2 YFSETQ come from the germline V gene. The CDR3 totals 15 residues. Trimming cost V 5 bases and J 0 bases; bases outside gene matches: 5.

J is TRBJ1-2 and V is TRBV28; 9 bases map to TRBD1. With 5 bases clipped from V and 3 bases from J, the junction kept 7 bases outside the gene matches. The length of the CDR3 is 15 residues. CDR1 is MDHEN, CDR2 SYDVKM, per germline. Here the CDR3 DNA reads TGTGCCAGCAGTACTTGGGACAGGGTCTACTATGGCTACACCTTC. This encodes CASSTWDRVYYGYTF.

This chain joins TRBV18 and TRBJ2-7, with D unclear. Trimming shortened V by 0 bases and J by 5 bases, and 11 bases separated the two germline ends. Per the germline V gene, CDR1 is KGHSH and CDR2 is LQKENI. The CDR3 loop spans 14 amino acids. The CDR3 coding sequence is TGTGCCAGCTCACCACCGTCCAGGCCCCACGAGCAGTACTTC. As protein: CASSPPSRPHEQYF.

J is TRBJ1-6 and V is TRBV11-1; tentative D call: TRBD1 (5 bases). Trimming shortened V by 3 bases and J by 8 bases, and 11 bases separated the two germline ends. The CDR3 has 14 amino acids. Germline values: CDR1 SGHAT, CDR2 FQDESV (reference sequence). The CDR3 DNA is TGTGCCAGCAGCTTCGCAGGGAAGGATTCACCCCTCCACTTT. It yields the protein CASSFAGKDSPLHF. Full variable domain (missing parts from reference TRBV11-1 and TRBJ1-6): EAEVAQSPRYKITEKSQAVAFWCDPISGHATLYWYRQILGQGPELLVQFQDESVVDDSQLPKDRFSAERLKGVDSTLKIQPAELGDSAMYLCASSFAGKDSPLHFGNGTRLTVT.

The rearrangement links TRBV29-1 to TRBJ1-2; no clear D gene. This CDR3 region has 13 residues. Germline-derived CDR1 and CDR2 are SQVTM and ANQGSEA. The V end lost 4 bases, the J end lost 5 bases, and 14 bases lay between the germline ends. The CDR3 region has the DNA TGCAGCGTTGTAATGAGGCGTGGATATGGCTACACCTTC. Translation: CSVVMRRGYGYTF. Supplemented by reference TRBV29-1 and TRBJ1-2, the full variable domain reads SAVISQKPSRDICQRGTSLTIQCQVDSQVTMMFWYRQQPGQSLTLIATANQGSEATYESGFVIDKFPISRPNLTFSTLTVSNMSPEDSSIYLCSVVMRRGYGYTFGSGTRLTVV.

The chain is built from TRBV7-3 and TRBJ2-2, with D tentatively TRBD2 (7 bases). Trimming stripped 1 base from V and 6 bases from J, with 12 bases between. The CDR3 spans 15 residues. From germline, CDR1 is SGHTA and CDR2 FQGTGA. CDR3 residues: CASSLSGGGAGELFF. The CDR3 DNA reads as TGTGCCAGCAGCTTAAGCGGAGGGGGGGCCGGGGAGCTGTTTTTT.

Worth noting for this clone: Within the sample, other DNA sequences also encode this same CDR3. This CDR3 is CASSQDRAGLYLSGNTIYF. The DNA of the CDR3 is TGCGCCAGCAGCCAAGATAGGGCAGGACTGTACCTCTCTGGAAACACCATATATTTT. The chain employs TRBV4-3 and TRBJ1-3; no definite D call. V lost 0 bases and J lost 0, with 18 bases in between. From germline, CDR1 is LGHNA and CDR2 YSLEER. CDR3 length: 19 residues.

The V gene is TRBV5-1, the J gene TRBJ2-3, with D unclear. The germline gives CDR1 SGHRS, CDR2 YFSETQ. Between the trimmed V and J ends, which lost 1 base and 3 bases, there was a span of 9 bases. This CDR3 region has 14 residues. Here the CDR3 reads CASSLTRVTDTQYF. CDR3 bases: TGCGCCAGCAGCTTGACCCGGGTTACAGATACGCAGTATTTT.